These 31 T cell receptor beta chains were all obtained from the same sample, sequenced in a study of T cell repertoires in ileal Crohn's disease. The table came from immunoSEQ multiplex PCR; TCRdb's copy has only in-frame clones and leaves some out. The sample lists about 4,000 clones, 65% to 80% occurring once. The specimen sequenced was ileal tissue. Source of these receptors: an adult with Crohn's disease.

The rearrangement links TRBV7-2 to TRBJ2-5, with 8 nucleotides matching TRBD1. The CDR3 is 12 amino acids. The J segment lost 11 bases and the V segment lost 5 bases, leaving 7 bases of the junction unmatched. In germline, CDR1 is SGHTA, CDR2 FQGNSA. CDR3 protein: CASSPQGAPQYF. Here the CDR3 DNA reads TGTGCCAGCAGCCCGCAGGGGGCGCCTCAGTACTTC. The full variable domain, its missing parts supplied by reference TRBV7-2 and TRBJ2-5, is GAGVSQSPSNKVTEKGKDVELRCDPISGHTALYWYRQSLGQGLEFLIYFQGNSAPDKSGLPSDRFSAERTGGSVSTLTIQRTQQEDSAVYLCASSPQGAPQYFGPGTRLLVL.

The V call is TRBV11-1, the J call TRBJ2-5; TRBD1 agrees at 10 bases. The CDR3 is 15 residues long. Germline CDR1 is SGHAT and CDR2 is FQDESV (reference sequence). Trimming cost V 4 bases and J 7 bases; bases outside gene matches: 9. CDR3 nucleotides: TGTGCCAGCAGCTCCCCCTCGGGACAGGGGCGGACCCAGTACTTC. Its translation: CASSSPSGQGRTQYF.

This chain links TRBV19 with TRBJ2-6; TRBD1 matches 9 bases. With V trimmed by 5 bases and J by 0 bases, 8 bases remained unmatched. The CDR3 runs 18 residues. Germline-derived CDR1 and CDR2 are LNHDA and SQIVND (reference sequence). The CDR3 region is CASSLTGGPLSGANVLTF. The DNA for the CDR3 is TGTGCCAGTAGTTTGACAGGGGGTCCCCTCTCTGGGGCCAACGTCCTGACTTTC.

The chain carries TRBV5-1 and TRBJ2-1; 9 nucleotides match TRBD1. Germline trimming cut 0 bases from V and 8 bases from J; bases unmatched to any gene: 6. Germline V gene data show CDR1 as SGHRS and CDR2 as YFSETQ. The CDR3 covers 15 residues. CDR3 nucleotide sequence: TGCGCCAGCAGCTTGGGGGGACAGGGAGGTGATGAGCAGTTCTTC. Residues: CASSLGGQGGDEQFF.

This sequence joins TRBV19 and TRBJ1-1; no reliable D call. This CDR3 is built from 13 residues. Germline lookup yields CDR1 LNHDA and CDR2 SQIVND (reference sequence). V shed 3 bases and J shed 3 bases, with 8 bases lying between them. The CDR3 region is CASSMKGDTEAFF. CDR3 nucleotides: TGTGCCAGTAGTATGAAAGGAGACACTGAAGCTTTCTTT.

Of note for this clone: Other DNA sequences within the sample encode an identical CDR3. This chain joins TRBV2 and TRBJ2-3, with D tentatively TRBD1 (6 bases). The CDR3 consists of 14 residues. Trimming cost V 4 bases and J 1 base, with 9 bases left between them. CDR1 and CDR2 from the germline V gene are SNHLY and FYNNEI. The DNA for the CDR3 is TGTGCCAGCAGTGGCTCAGGGGGCACAGATACGCAGTATTTT. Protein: CASSGSGGTDTQYF.

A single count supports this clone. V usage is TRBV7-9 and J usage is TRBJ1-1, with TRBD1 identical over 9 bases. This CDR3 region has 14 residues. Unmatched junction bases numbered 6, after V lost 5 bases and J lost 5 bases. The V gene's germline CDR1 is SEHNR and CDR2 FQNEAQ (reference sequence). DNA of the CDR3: TGTGCCAGCAGCGATTCGACAGGGGGGACTGAAGCTTTCTTT. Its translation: CASSDSTGGTEAFF.

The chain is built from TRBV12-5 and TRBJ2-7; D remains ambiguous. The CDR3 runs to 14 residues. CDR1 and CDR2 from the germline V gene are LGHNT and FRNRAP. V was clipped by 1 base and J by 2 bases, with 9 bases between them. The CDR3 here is CASGLDARAYEQYF. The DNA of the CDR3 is TGTGCTAGTGGTTTGGACGCTCGGGCCTACGAGCAGTACTTC.

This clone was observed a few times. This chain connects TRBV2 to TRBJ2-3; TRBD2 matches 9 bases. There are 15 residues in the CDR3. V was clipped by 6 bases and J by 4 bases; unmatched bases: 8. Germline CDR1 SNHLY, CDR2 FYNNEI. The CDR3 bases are TGTGCCAGCAGACCGGGACTAGCCTTCCCAGATACGCAGTATTTT. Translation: CASRPGLAFPDTQYF.

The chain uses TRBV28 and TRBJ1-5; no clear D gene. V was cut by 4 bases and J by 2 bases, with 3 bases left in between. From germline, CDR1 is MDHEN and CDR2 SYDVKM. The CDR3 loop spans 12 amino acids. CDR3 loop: CASSSGNQPQHF. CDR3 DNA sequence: TGTGCCAGCAGTTCCGGCAATCAGCCCCAGCATTTT.

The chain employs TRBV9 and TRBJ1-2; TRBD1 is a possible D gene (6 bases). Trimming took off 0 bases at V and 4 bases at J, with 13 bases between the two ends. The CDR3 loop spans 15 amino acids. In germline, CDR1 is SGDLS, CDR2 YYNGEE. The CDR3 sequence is CASSVAPGESYGYTF. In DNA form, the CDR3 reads TGTGCCAGCAGCGTAGCTCCAGGGGAGAGCTATGGCTACACCTTC.

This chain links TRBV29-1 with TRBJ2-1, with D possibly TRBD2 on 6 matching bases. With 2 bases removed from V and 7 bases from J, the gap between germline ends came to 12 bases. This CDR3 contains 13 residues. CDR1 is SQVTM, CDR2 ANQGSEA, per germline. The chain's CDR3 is CSVENRAGNEQFF. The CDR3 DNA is TGCAGCGTTGAAAATCGCGCGGGGAATGAGCAGTTCTTC.

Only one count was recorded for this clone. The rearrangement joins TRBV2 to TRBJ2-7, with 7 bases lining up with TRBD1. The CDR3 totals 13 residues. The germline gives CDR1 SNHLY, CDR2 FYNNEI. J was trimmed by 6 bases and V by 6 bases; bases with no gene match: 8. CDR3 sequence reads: CASSSQGRGEQYF. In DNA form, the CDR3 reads TGTGCCAGCAGCTCACAGGGGCGAGGCGAGCAGTACTTC.

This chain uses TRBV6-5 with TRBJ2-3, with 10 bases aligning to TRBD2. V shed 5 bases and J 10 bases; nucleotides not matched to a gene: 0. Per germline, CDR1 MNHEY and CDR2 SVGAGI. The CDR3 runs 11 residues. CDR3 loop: CASSLAGAQYF. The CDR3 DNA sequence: TGTGCCAGCAGTCTAGCGGGAGCGCAGTATTTT.

Here the CDR3 reads CASRPPNGSGGKEETQYF. The CDR3 DNA sequence: TGTGCAAGTCGCCCTCCGAACGGTAGCGGGGGGAAGGAGGAGACCCAGTACTTC. The chain employs TRBV12-2 and TRBJ2-5; no DNA check was done on the table's D call, TRBD2. TRBV12-2 is flagged as a pseudogene. This CDR3 comprises 18 residues.

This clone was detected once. CDR3 region: CASSLGTADEKLFF. The CDR3 DNA reads TGCGCCAGCAGCTTGGGGACAGCGGATGAAAAACTGTTTTTT. The rearrangement joins TRBV5-1 to TRBJ1-4, with D tentatively TRBD1 (6 bases). V gave up 0 bases and J gave up 6 bases, with 9 bases separating them. Germline V gene sequence: CDR1 SGHRS, CDR2 YFSETQ. The CDR3 extends over 14 amino acids.

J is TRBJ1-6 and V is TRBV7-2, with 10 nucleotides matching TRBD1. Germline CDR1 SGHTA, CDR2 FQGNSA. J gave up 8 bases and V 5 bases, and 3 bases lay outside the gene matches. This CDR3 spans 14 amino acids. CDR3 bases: TGTGCCAGCAGCCTGACAGGGGGCGATTCACCCCTCCACTTT. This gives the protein CASSLTGGDSPLHF.

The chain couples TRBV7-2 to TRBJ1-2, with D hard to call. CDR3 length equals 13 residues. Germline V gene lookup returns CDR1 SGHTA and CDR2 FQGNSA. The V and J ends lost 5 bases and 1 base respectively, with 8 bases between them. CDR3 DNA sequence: TGTGCCAGCAGCCTGCAGCGTAACTATGGCTACACCTTC. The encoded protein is CASSLQRNYGYTF. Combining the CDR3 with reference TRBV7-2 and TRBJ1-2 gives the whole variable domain GAGVSQSPSNKVTEKGKDVELRCDPISGHTALYWYRQSLGQGLEFLIYFQGNSAPDKSGLPSDRFSAERTGGSVSTLTIQRTQQEDSAVYLCASSLQRNYGYTFGSGTRLTVV.

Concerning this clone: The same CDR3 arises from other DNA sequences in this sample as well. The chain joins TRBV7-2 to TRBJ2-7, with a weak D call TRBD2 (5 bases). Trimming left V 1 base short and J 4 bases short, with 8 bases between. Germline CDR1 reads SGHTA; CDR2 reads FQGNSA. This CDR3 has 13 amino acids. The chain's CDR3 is CASSLGGGYEQYF. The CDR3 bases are TGTGCCAGCAGCTTAGGTGGCGGGTACGAGCAGTACTTC.

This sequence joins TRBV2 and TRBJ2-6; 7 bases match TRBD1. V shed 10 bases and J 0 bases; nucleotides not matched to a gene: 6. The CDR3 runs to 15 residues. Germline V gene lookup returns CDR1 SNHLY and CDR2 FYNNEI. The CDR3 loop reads CATRDSGSGANVLTF. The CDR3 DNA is TGTGCCACCCGGGACAGTGGCTCTGGGGCCAACGTCCTGACTTTC.

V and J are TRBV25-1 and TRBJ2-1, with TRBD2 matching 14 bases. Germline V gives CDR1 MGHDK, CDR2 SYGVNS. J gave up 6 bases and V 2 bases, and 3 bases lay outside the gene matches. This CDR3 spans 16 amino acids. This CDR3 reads CASSEEGLAGANEQFF. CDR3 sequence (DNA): TGTGCCAGCAGTGAAGAGGGACTAGCGGGAGCCAATGAGCAGTTCTTC.

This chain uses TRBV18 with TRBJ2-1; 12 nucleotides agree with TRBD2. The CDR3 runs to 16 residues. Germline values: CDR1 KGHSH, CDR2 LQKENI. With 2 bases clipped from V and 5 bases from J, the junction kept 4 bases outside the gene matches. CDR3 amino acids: CASSPSRTSGNNEQFF. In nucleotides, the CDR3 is TGTGCCAGCTCACCATCCCGGACTAGCGGGAACAATGAGCAGTTCTTC.

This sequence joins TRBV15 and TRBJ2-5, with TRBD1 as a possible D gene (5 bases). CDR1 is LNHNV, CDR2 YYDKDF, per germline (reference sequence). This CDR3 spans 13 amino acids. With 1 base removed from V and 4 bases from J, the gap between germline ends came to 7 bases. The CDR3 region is CATSRGGAETQYF. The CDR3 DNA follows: TGTGCCACCAGCAGAGGTGGGGCAGAGACCCAGTACTTC.

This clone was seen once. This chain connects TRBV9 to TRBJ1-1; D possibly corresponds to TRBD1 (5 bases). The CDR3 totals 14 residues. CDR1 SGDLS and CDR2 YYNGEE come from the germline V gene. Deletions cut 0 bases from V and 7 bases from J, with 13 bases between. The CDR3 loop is CASSVAPSGGEAFF. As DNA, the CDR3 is TGTGCCAGCAGCGTAGCCCCTTCGGGGGGTGAAGCTTTCTTT.

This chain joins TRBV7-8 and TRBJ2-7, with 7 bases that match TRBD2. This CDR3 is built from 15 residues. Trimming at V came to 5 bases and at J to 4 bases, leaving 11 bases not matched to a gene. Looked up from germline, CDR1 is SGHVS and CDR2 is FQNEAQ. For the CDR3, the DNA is TGTGCCAGCAGCCACGACGCGGGAGAACGATACGAGCAGTACTTC. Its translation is CASSHDAGERYEQYF. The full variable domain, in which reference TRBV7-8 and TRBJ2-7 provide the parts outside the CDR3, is GAGVSQSPRYKVAKRGQDVALRCDPISGHVSLFWYQQALGQGPEFLTYFQNEAQLDKSGLPSDRFFAERPEGSVSTLKIQRTQQEDSAVYLCASSHDAGERYEQYFGPGTRLTVT.

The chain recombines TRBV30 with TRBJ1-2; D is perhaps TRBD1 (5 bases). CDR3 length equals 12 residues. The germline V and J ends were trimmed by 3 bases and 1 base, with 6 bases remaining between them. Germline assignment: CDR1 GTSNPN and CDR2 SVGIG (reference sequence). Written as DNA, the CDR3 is TGTGCCTGGAGCCAGGGTAACTATGGCTACACCTTC. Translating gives CAWSQGNYGYTF.

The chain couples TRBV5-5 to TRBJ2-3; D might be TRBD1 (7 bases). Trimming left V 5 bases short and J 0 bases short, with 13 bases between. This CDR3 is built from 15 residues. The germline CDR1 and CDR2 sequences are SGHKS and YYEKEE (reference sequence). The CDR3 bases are TGTGCCAGCAGGGCGGGACAGACTAGCACAGATACGCAGTATTTT. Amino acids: CASRAGQTSTDTQYF.

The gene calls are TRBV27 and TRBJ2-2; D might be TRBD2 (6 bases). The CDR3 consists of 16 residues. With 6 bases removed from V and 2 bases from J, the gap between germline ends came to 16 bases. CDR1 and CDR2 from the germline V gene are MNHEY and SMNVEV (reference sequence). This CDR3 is CASRSPGTVNTGELFF. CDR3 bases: TGTGCCAGCAGATCCCCCGGGACTGTTAACACCGGGGAGCTGTTTTTT.

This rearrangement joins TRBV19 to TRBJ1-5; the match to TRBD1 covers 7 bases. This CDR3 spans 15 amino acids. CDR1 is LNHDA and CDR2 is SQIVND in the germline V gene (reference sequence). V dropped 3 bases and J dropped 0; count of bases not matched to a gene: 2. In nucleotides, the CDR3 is TGTGCCAGTAGTATGGGGACAGTTAGCAATCAGCCCCAGCATTTT. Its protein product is CASSMGTVSNQPQHF.

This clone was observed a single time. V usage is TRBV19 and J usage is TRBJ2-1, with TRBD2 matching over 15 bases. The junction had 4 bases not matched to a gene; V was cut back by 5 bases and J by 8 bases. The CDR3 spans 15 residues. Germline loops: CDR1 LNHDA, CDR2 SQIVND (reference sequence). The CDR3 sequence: CASSVGLAGGYEQFF. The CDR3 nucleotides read TGTGCCAGTAGTGTCGGACTAGCGGGGGGGTATGAGCAGTTCTTC.

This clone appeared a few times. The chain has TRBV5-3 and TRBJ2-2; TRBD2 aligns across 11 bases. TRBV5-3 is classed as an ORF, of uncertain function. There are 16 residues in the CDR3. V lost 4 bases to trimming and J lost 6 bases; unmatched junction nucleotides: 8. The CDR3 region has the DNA TGTGCCAGAAGCCCGATAGCGGGAGGGCCCCCCGGGGAGCTGTTTTTT. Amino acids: CARSPIAGGPPGELFF.